The rows below give T cell receptor beta chains drawn from one sample of a study of T-cell memory formation after mild COVID-19. TCRdb fed the 5' RACE reads into MiXCR, producing one record per CDR3 protein. The sample consists of a few hundred thousand distinct CDR3 sequences, roughly a tenth of them appearing once. The sample consisted of PBMCs or a T cell subset sorted from them (not recorded which). These receptors all come from a man aged 18 to 29 who had mild COVID-19 (a few samples of this study predate the infection). Cell type and time point are not known. Both conserved end residues are part of each CDR3. The D gene is left open where the match is weak. Some rows mark clone size as missing; the rest say once, few, many or name a class of expanded clone.

clone_size j_call v_call d_call cdr3_nt cdr3_aa
few TRBJ1-2 TRBV5-1 NA TGCGCCAGCAGCCAAACCTCGGGACTGCACTATGGCTACACCTTC CASSQTSGLHYGYTF
NA TRBJ1-5 TRBV5-5 NA TGTGCCAGCAGCTTGGGACGGGGGGCCAATCAGCCCCAGCATTTT CASSLGRGANQPQHF
many TRBJ2-5 TRBV5-4 TRBD1 TGTGCCAGTAGCTTACAGGGGGCCGCGGAGACCCAGTACTTC CASSLQGAAETQYF
few TRBJ1-1 TRBV20-1 TRBD1 TGCAGTGCCCTCGGGACAGGGTCCGCTGAAGCTTTCTTT CSALGTGSAEAFF
NA TRBJ2-3 TRBV7-3 NA TGTGCCAGCAGGACGGACACAGATACGCAGTATTTT CASRTDTDTQYF
many TRBJ2-2 TRBV5-1 NA TGCGCCAGCAGCTTTAACACCGGGGAGCTGTTTTTT CASSFNTGELFF
NA TRBJ1-2 TRBV7-2 NA TGTGCCAGCAGCTTACAGAATCCCCTCTATGGCTACACCTTC CASSLQNPLYGYTF
NA TRBJ1-4 TRBV4-3 NA TGCGCCAGCAGCCAAGTTGGTCGGGGGCCCGGGCTAGGCGAAAAACTGTTTTTT CASSQVGRGPGLGEKLFF
NA TRBJ2-1 TRBV7-8 NA TGTGCCAGCAGCGTCCTCCGGGGCTCGCTCTCCTACAATGAGCAGTTCTTC CASSVLRGSLSYNEQFF
few TRBJ1-2 TRBV9 NA TGTGCCAGCAGCGTACAGGACAGATATGGCTACACCTTC CASSVQDRYGYTF
NA TRBJ1-1 TRBV20-1 TRBD1 TGCAGTCCTAAGGGGGCCACTGAAGCTTTCTTT CSPKGATEAFF
NA TRBJ2-2 TRBV3-1 NA TGTGCCAGCAGCCGAAAAGGGGGCCTCGGGACTAGGAACACCGGGGAGCTGTTTTTT CASSRKGGLGTRNTGELFF
NA TRBJ1-5 TRBV27 NA TGTGCCAGCAGGAAATACAGAGATAGCAATCAGCCCCAGCATTTT CASRKYRDSNQPQHF
few TRBJ2-5 TRBV7-8 NA TGTGCCAGCAGCTTAGTCACGGGGCCCAGACCTACAACCCAGTACTTC CASSLVTGPRPTTQYF
NA TRBJ2-3 TRBV28 TRBD2 TGTGCCAGCACACCCCCTAGCGGGGGAACAGATACGCAGTATTTT CASTPPSGGTDTQYF
few TRBJ2-3 TRBV5-1 NA TGCGCCAGCAGCCTCGACTGGGATACGCAGTATTTT CASSLDWDTQYF
few TRBJ1-1 TRBV27 NA TGTGCCAGCAGTTTAGAATCTTGGGGCCGGAACACTGAAGCTTTCTTT CASSLESWGRNTEAFF